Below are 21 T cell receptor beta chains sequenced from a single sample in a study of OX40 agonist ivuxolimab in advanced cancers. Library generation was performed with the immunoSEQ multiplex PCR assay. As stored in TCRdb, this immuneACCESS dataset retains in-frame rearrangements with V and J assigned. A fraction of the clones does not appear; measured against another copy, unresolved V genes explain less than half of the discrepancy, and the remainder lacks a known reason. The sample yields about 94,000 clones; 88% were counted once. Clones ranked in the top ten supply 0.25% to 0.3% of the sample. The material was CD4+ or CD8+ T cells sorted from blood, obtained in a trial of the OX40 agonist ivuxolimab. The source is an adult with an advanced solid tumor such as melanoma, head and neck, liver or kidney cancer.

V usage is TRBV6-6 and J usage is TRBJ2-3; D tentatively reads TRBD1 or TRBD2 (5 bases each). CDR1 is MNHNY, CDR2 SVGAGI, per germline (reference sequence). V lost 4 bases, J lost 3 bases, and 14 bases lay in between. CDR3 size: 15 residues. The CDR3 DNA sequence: TGTGCCAGCAGTTTCCCGGAGAGGGGTACAGATACGCAGTATTTT. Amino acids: CASSFPERGTDTQYF.

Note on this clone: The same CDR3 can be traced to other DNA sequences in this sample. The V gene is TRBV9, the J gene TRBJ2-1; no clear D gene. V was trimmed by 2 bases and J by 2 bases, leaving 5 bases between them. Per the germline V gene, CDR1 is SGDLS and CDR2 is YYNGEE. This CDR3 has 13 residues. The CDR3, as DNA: TGTGCCAGCAGCGTCGATCCCTACAATGAGCAGTTCTTC. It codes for CASSVDPYNEQFF.

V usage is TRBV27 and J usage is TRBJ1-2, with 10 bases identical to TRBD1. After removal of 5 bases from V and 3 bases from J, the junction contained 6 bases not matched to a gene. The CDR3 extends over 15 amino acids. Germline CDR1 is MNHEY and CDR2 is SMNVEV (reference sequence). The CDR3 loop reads CASSNRGQGDYGYTF. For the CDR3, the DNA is TGTGCCAGCAGTAACCGCGGACAGGGGGACTATGGCTACACCTTC.

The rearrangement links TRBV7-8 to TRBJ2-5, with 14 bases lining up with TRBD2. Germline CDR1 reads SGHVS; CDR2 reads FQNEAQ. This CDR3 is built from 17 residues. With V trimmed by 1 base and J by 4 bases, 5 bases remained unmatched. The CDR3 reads CASSLGLAGGPRETQYF. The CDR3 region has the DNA TGTGCCAGCAGCTTAGGACTAGCGGGGGGGCCTCGAGAGACCCAGTACTTC.

CDR3 coding DNA: TGTGCCTGGAGTGTACCACGGGCAGGGGGACGGGGTCACGAGCAGTACTTC. It translates to CAWSVPRAGGRGHEQYF. The gene calls are TRBV30 and TRBJ2-7; 7 bases are shared with TRBD1. V shed 0 bases and J 5 bases; nucleotides not matched to a gene: 16. This CDR3 has 17 amino acids. The germline gives CDR1 GTSNPN, CDR2 SVGIG (reference sequence).

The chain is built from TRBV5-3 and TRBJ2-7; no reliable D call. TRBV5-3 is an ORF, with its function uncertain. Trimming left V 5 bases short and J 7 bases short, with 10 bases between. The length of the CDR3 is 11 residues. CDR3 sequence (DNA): TGTGCCAGAAGGAATAGACATGAGCAGTACTTC. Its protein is CARRNRHEQYF.

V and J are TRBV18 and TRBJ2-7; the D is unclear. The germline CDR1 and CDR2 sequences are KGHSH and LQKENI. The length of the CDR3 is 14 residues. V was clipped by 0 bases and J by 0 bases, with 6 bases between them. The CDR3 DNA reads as TGTGCCAGCTCACCACCGTCCCCCTCCTACGAGCAGTACTTC. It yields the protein CASSPPSPSYEQYF.

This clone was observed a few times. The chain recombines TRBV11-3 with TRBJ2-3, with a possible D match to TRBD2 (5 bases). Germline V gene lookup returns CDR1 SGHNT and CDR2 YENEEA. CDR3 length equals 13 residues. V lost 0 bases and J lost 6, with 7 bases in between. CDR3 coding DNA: TGTGCCAGCAGCTTAGATCGAGGGGATACGCAGTATTTT. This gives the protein CASSLDRGDTQYF.

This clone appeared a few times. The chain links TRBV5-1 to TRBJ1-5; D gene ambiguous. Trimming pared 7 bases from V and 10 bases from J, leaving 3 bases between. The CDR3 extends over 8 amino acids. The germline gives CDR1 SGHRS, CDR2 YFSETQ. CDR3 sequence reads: CASDPQHF. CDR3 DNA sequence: TGCGCCAGCGATCCCCAGCATTTT. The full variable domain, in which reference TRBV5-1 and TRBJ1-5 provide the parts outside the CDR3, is KAGVTQTPRYLIKTRGQQVTLSCSPISGHRSVSWYQQTPGQGLQFLFEYFSETQRNKGNFPGRFSGRQFSNSRSEMNVSTLELGDSALYLCASDPQHFGDGTRLSIL.

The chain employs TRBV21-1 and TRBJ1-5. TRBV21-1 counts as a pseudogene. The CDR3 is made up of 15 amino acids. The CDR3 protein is CASIRGGRGNQPQHF. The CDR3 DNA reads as TGTGCCAGTATAAGGGGAGGGAGGGGGAATCAGCCCCAGCATTTT.

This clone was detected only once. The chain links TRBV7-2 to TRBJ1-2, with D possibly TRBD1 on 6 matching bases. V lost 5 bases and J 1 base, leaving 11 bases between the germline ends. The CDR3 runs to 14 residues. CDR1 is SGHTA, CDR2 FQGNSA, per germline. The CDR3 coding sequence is TGTGCCAGCAGCCCGAGGACAGTTAACTATGGCTACACCTTC. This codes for CASSPRTVNYGYTF.

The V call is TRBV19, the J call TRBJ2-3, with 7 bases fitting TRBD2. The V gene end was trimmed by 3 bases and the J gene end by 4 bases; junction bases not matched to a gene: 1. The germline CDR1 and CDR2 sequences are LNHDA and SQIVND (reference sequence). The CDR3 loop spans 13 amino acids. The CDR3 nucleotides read TGTGCCAGTAGTATGGGAGGGGCAGATACGCAGTATTTT. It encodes CASSMGGADTQYF.

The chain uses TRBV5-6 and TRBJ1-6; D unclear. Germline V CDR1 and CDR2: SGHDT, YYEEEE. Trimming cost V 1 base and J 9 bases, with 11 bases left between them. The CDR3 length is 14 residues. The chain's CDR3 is CASSLPASASPLHF. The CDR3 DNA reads TGTGCCAGCAGCTTGCCAGCTAGCGCTTCACCCCTCCACTTT.

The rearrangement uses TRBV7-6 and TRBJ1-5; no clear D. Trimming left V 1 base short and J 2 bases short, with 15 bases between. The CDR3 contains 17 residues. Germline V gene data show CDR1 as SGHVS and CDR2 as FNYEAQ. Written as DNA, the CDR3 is TGTGCCAGCAGCTTAGGGGTAGCGGGCCAAGGCAATCAGCCCCAGCATTTT. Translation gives CASSLGVAGQGNQPQHF.

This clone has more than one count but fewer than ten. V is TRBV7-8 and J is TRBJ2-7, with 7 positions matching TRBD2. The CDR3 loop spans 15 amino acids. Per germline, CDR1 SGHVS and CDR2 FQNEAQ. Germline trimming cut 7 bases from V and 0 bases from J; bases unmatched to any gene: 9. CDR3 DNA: TGTGCCAGCAACGCACTAGCGCTTAGCTCCTACGAGCAGTACTTC. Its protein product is CASNALALSSYEQYF. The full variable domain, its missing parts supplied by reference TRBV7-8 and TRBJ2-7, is GAGVSQSPRYKVAKRGQDVALRCDPISGHVSLFWYQQALGQGPEFLTYFQNEAQLDKSGLPSDRFFAERPEGSVSTLKIQRTQQEDSAVYLCASNALALSSYEQYFGPGTRLTVT.

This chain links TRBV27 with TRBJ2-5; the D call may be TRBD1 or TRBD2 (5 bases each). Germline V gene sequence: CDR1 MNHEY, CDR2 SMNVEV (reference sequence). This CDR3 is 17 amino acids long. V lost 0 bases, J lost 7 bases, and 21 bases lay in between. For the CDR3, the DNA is TGTGCCAGCAGTTTATCCCTCAGGTCGGGGACCCCGAGGACCCAGTACTTC. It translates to CASSLSLRSGTPRTQYF.

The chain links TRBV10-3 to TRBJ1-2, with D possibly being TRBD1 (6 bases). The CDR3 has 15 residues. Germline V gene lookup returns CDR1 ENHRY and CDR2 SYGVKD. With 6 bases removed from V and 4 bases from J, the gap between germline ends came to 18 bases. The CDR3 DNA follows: TGTGCCATCAGCGACGGACAGAGGGGGATCTATGGCTACACCTTC. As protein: CAISDGQRGIYGYTF.

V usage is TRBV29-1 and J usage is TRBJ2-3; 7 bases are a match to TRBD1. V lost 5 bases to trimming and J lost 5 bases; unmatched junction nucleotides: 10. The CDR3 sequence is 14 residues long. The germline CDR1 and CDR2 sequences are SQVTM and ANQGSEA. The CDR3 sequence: CSVLRGTGLDTQYF. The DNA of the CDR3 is TGCAGCGTTCTCAGGGGGACGGGGTTAGATACGCAGTATTTT.

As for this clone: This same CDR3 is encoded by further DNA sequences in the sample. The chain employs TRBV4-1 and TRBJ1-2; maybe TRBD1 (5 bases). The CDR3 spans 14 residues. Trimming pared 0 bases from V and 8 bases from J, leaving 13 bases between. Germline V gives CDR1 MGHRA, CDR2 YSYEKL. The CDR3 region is CASSQEGQGYGYTF. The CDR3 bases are TGCGCCAGCAGCCAAGAAGGGCAGGGATACGGCTACACCTTC.

The CDR3 DNA follows: TGTGCCAGCAGCTTGGTGCCCCGGACAGCCTTGAATAGCAATCAGCCCCAGCATTTT. Translating it yields CASSLVPRTALNSNQPQHF. The chain recombines TRBV5-8 with TRBJ1-5; possibly TRBD1 for D (6 bases). V was shortened by 0 bases and J by 0 bases, with 19 bases between the two germline ends. The CDR3 loop spans 19 amino acids. Germline CDR1 and CDR2: SGHTS and YDEGEE.

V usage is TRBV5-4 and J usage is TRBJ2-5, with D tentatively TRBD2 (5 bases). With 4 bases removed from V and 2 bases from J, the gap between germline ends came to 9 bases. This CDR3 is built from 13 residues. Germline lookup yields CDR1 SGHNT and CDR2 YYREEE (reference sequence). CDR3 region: CASSLGVQETQYF. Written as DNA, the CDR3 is TGTGCCAGCAGCCTCGGGGTGCAAGAGACCCAGTACTTC.